The 20 T cell receptor beta chains presented below share a single source sample, sequenced in a study of T-cell memory formation after mild COVID-19. TCRdb re-called the 5' RACE reads through MiXCR, storing one row per CDR3 protein. The table has approximately 300,000 distinct CDR3 sequences, 15% seen once. Sequencing was done on a sample of PBMCs or a T cell subset sorted from them (not recorded which). Source of these receptors: a man between 18 and 29 years old who had mild COVID-19 (a few samples of this study predate the infection). Cell type and time point are not known.

The chain recombines TRBV11-2 with TRBJ1-1; D ambiguous. Germline lookup yields CDR1 SGHAT and CDR2 FQNNGV. The V end was cut by 6 bases, the J end by 1 base, with 12 bases between. The CDR3 spans 14 residues. CDR3 in DNA: TGTGCCAGCAGGTTCAGGCCTCCGAACACTGAAGCTTTCTTT. It specifies CASRFRPPNTEAFF.

This clonotype was counted a few times. V and J are TRBV5-5 and TRBJ1-5; D gene unclear. CDR1 and CDR2 from the germline V gene are SGHKS and YYEKEE (reference sequence). This CDR3 is 13 amino acids long. Trimming cost V 0 bases and J 5 bases, with 6 bases left between them. The CDR3, as DNA: TGTGCCAGCAGCTTGGGGCTGGATCAGCCCCAGCATTTT. Translation: CASSLGLDQPQHF. The full variable domain, its missing parts supplied by reference TRBV5-5 and TRBJ1-5, is DAGVTQSPTHLIKTRGQQVTLRCSPISGHKSVSWYQQVLGQGPQFIFQYYEKEERGRGNFPDRFSARQFPNYSSELNVNALLLGDSALYLCASSLGLDQPQHFGDGTRLSIL.

This clonotype was found a few times. This chain connects TRBV25-1 to TRBJ2-7; 8 bases are a match to TRBD2. In germline, CDR1 is MGHDK, CDR2 SYGVNS. V gave up 4 bases and J gave up 5 bases; unmatched junction bases: 7. CDR3 length: 14 amino acids. The CDR3 loop is CASSGTSGEDEQYF. Here the CDR3 DNA reads TGTGCCAGCAGTGGAACTAGCGGAGAGGACGAGCAGTACTTC.

This clonotype was observed a few times. The gene calls are TRBV4-3 and TRBJ1-2; D is unclear. The CDR3 has 14 residues. Germline V gene lookup returns CDR1 LGHNA and CDR2 YSLEER. V lost 3 bases and J 7 bases, leaving 15 bases between the germline ends. CDR3 sequence reads: CASSHNLQQFGYTF. The DNA for the CDR3 is TGCGCCAGCAGCCACAACCTACAGCAGTTTGGCTACACCTTC.

This clonotype was counted many times. The chain employs TRBV7-9 and TRBJ2-1, with D maybe TRBD1 (6 bases). Germline CDR1 is SEHNR and CDR2 is FQNEAQ (reference sequence). The CDR3 spans 13 residues. V dropped 10 bases and J dropped 8 bases, with 18 bases sitting between them. The CDR3 sequence: CATKRTAQDEQFF. The CDR3 DNA is TGTGCCACCAAGAGGACAGCTCAGGATGAGCAGTTCTTC.

This clonotype was detected only a few times. The chain combines TRBV18 with TRBJ2-3, with D possibly matching TRBD2 (6 bases). CDR3 size: 15 residues. CDR1 is KGHSH and CDR2 is LQKENI in the germline V gene. The germline V and J ends were trimmed by 0 bases and 5 bases, with 12 bases remaining between them. For the CDR3, the DNA is TGTGCCAGCTCACCACCGGCGGGGCGGATAGATACGCAGTATTTT. Amino acid sequence: CASSPPAGRIDTQYF. Using reference TRBV18 and TRBJ2-3 for the parts outside the CDR3, the full variable domain is NAGVMQNPRHLVRRRGQEARLRCSPMKGHSHVYWYRQLPEEGLKFMVYLQKENIIDESGMPKERFSAEFPKEGPSILRIQQVVRGDSAAYFCASSPPAGRIDTQYFGPGTRLTVL.

The chain links TRBV4-3 to TRBJ2-3, with 12 nucleotides matching TRBD2. V gave up 6 bases and J gave up 2 bases; unmatched junction bases: 9. This CDR3 region has 17 residues. Germline V gene sequence: CDR1 LGHNA, CDR2 YSLEER. CDR3 nucleotides: TGCGCCAGCAGTGGCGGGACTAGCGGGTCGGTCACAGATACGCAGTATTTT. This gives the protein CASSGGTSGSVTDTQYF.

The table lists this clonotype with a few counts. J is TRBJ2-3 and V is TRBV12-3 or TRBV12-4; 7 nucleotides align to TRBD2. The CDR3 sequence is 14 residues long. The J segment lost 5 bases and the V segment lost 5 bases, leaving 7 bases of the junction unmatched. The CDR3 loop reads CASSQTSARDTQYF. The CDR3 DNA is TGTGCCAGCAGTCAAACTAGCGCTAGAGATACGCAGTATTTT.

This clonotype was seen at least ten times. The chain has TRBV28 and TRBJ2-5; D is ambiguous. The CDR3 length is 11 residues. The germline V and J ends were trimmed by 5 bases and 5 bases, with 6 bases remaining between them. Germline CDR1 is MDHEN and CDR2 is SYDVKM. CDR3 sequence (DNA): TGTGCCAGCAGTCGGTGGGAGACCCAGTACTTC. Its translation is CASSRWETQYF.

The rearrangement uses TRBV20-1 and TRBJ2-1; TRBD1 agrees at 8 bases. Trimming at V came to 3 bases and at J to 5 bases, leaving 12 bases not matched to a gene. There are 16 residues in the CDR3. CDR1 and CDR2 (germline): DFQATT, SNEGSKA (reference sequence). The CDR3 coding sequence is TGCAGTGCTAGCCACACCACAGGGGGGTCTAACAATGAGCAGTTCTTC. Translation: CSASHTTGGSNNEQFF.

The chain carries TRBV27 and TRBJ1-5, with D perhaps matching TRBD1 (5 bases). CDR3 length: 12 amino acids. V dropped 7 bases and J dropped 6 bases, with 10 bases sitting between them. CDR1 is MNHEY and CDR2 is SMNVEV in the germline V gene (reference sequence). The CDR3 here is CASKGGGQPQHF. The CDR3 DNA reads TGTGCCAGCAAAGGTGGGGGTCAGCCCCAGCATTTT.

This clonotype was picked up a small number of times. The chain is built from TRBV2 and TRBJ2-7, with D maybe TRBD2 (5 bases). This CDR3 is 13 amino acids long. Germline lookup yields CDR1 SNHLY and CDR2 FYNNEI. The V gene lost 7 bases and the J gene lost 3 bases, with 13 bases spanning the gap. The chain's CDR3 is CASKATEGYEQYV. The CDR3 DNA reads TGTGCCAGCAAAGCCACAGAGGGCTACGAGCAGTACGTC.

The chain is built from TRBV7-9 and TRBJ2-7, with a weak D call TRBD2 (6 bases). This CDR3 spans 14 amino acids. Germline V gives CDR1 SEHNR, CDR2 FQNEAQ (reference sequence). V was cut by 1 base and J by 3 bases, with 10 bases left in between. The CDR3 protein is CASSLGGVFYEQYV. The CDR3 nucleotides are TGTGCCAGCAGCTTAGGGGGGGTTTTCTACGAGCAGTACGTC.

This clonotype was observed a handful of times. A single base separates this from a much larger clone, so it may be a read error. The chain combines TRBV7-3 with TRBJ2-7; no clear D. The CDR3 extends over 13 amino acids. The germline gives CDR1 SGHTA, CDR2 FQGTGA. V shed 0 bases and J shed 0 bases, with 3 bases lying between them. The CDR3 nucleotides are TGTGCCAGCAGCTTAACGAACTCCTACGAGCAGTACTTC. Its translation is CASSLTNSYEQYF.

This clonotype was observed many times. The CDR3 sequence is CASSLIPGAMEYF. The CDR3 DNA is TGTGCCAGCAGTTTAATTCCTGGGGCCATGGAGTATTTT. The chain is built from TRBV12-3 or TRBV12-4 and TRBJ2-3; D perhaps matches TRBD1 (5 bases). V lost 2 bases and J 13 bases, leaving 16 bases between the germline ends. This CDR3 region has 13 residues.

The chain is built from TRBV23-1 and TRBJ2-2, with D uncertain. TRBV23-1 is an open reading frame whose function is uncertain. The CDR3 sequence is 14 residues long. With 0 bases removed from V and 6 bases from J, the gap between germline ends came to 8 bases. The CDR3 DNA reads TGCGCCAGCAGTCAATCGCCGGAACCCGGGGAGCTGTTTTTT. This codes for CASSQSPEPGELFF.

This clonotype has only a few counts. The J gene is TRBJ1-4, the V gene TRBV5-1, with D unresolved. The CDR3 consists of 13 residues. The germline V and J ends were trimmed by 6 bases and 3 bases, with 9 bases remaining between them. Germline V lookup: CDR1 SGHRS, CDR2 YFSETQ. The CDR3 sequence is CASTDSPNEKLFF. CDR3 DNA: TGCGCCAGCACAGACTCTCCTAATGAAAAACTGTTTTTT.

The CDR3 sequence: CSVEAGTRETQYF. As DNA, the CDR3 is TGCAGCGTTGAGGCAGGGACAAGGGAGACCCAGTACTTC. The chain couples TRBV29-1 to TRBJ2-5; tentatively, D is TRBD1 (6 bases). CDR1 and CDR2 from the germline V gene are SQVTM and ANQGSEA. Trimming cost V 3 bases and J 5 bases, with 13 bases left between them. The CDR3 consists of 13 residues.

The genes are TRBV6-2 or TRBV6-3 and TRBJ1-5, with 10 bases that match TRBD1. J lost 6 bases, V lost 3 bases, and 5 bases had no gene match. This CDR3 is 15 amino acids long. Germline-derived CDR1 and CDR2 are MNHEY and SVGEGT. CDR3 in amino acids: CASSYTGTGAQPQHF. As DNA, the CDR3 is TGTGCCAGCAGTTATACCGGGACAGGGGCTCAGCCCCAGCATTTT.

The chain is built from TRBV7-9 and TRBJ2-1, with D perhaps TRBD2 (5 bases). CDR3 length: 14 amino acids. V was shortened by 5 bases and J by 4 bases, with 12 bases between the two germline ends. CDR1 and CDR2 (germline): SEHNR, FQNEAQ (reference sequence). The DNA of the CDR3 is TGTGCCAGCAGCGAACCAACTAGTTACAATGAGCAGTTCTTC. Its translation: CASSEPTSYNEQFF.